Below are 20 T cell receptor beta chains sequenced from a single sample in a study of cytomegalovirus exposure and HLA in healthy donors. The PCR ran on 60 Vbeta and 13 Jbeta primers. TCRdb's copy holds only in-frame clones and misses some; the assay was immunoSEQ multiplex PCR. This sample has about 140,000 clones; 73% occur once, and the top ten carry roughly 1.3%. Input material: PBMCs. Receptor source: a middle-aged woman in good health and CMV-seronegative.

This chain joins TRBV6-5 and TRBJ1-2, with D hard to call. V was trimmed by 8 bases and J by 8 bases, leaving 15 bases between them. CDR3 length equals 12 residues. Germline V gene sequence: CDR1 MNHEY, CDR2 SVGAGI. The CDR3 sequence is CASRETSRGYTF. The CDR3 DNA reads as TGTGCCAGCCGGGAGACATCACGCGGCTACACCTTC.

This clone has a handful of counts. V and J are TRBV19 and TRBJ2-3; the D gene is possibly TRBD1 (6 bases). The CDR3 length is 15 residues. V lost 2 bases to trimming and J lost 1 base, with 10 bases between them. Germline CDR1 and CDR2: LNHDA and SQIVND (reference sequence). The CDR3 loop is CASSIQGWGTDTQYF. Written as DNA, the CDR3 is TGTGCCAGTAGTATACAGGGGTGGGGCACAGATACGCAGTATTTT.

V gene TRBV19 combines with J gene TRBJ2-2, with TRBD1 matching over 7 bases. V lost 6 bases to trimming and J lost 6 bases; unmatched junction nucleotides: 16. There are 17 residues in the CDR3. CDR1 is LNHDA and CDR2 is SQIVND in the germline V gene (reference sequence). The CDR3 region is CASSRTGVNFQAGELFF. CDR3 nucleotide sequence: TGTGCCAGTAGCCGAACAGGGGTCAATTTTCAGGCCGGGGAGCTGTTTTTT.

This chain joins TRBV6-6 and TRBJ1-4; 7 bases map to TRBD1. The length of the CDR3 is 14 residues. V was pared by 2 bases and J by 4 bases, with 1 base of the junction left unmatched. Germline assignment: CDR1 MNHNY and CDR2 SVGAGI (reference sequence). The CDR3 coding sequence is TGTGCCAGCAGTTACGACAGGGATAATGAAAAACTGTTTTTT. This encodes CASSYDRDNEKLFF.

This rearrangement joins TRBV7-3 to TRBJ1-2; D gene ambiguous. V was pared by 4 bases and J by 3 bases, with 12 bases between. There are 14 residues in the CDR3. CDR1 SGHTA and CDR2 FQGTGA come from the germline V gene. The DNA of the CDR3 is TGTGCCAGCAGCTCCGGAGCATGGGACTATGGCTACACCTTC. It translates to CASSSGAWDYGYTF. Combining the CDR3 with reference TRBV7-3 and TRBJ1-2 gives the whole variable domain GAGVSQTPSNKVTEKGKYVELRCDPISGHTALYWYRQSLGQGPEFLIYFQGTGAADDSGLPNDRFFAVRPEGSVSTLKIQRTERGDSAVYLCASSSGAWDYGYTFGSGTRLTVV.

The CDR3 here is CASSLVAGGLEQYV. The CDR3 DNA follows: TGTGCCAGCAGCTTAGTGGCAGGGGGCCTCGAGCAGTACGTC. V gene TRBV7-8 combines with J gene TRBJ2-7; 8 nucleotides align to TRBD1. CDR1 is SGHVS and CDR2 is FQNEAQ in the germline V gene. The CDR3 has 14 residues. The junction had 5 bases not matched to a gene; V was cut back by 1 base and J by 6 bases.

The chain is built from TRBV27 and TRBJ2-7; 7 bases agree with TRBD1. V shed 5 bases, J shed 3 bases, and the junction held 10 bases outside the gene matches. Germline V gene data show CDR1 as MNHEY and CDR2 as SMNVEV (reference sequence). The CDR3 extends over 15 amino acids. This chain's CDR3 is CASSTAHRGGYEQYV. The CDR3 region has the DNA TGTGCCAGCAGTACAGCTCACAGGGGTGGCTACGAGCAGTACGTC.

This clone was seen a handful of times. The CDR3 is CASSPRDSGSSPLHF. CDR3 nucleotide sequence: TGCGCCAGCAGCCCGAGGGACAGCGGGAGTTCACCCCTCCACTTT. The chain combines TRBV5-1 with TRBJ1-6; TRBD1 agrees at 7 bases. This CDR3 is built from 15 residues. CDR1 SGHRS and CDR2 YFSETQ come from the germline V gene. Germline trimming cut 4 bases from V and 9 bases from J; bases unmatched to any gene: 10.

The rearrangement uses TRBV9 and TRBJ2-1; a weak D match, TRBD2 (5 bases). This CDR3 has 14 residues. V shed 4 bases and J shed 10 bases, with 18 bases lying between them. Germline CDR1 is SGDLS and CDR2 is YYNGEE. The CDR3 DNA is TGTGCCAGCAGCCCCCGGTCACCTAGCTGCGAGCAGTTCTTC. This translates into CASSPRSPSCEQFF.

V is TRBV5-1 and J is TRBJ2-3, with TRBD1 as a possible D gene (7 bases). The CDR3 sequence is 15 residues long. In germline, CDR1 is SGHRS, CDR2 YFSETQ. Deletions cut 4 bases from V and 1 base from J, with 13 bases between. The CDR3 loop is CASSAGQLRTDTQYF. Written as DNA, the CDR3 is TGCGCCAGCAGCGCGGGACAGCTTCGCACAGATACGCAGTATTTT.

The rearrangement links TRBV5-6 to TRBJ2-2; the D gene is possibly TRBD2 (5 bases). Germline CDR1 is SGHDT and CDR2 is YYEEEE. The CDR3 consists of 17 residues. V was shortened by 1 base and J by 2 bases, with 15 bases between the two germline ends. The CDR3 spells CASSLITSGRNTGELFF. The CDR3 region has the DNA TGTGCCAGCAGCTTGATCACATCTGGGAGAAACACCGGGGAGCTGTTTTTT. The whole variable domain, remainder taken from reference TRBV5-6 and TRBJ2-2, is DAGVTQSPTHLIKTRGQQVTLRCSPKSGHDTVSWYQQALGQGPQFIFQYYEEEERQRGNFPDRFSGHQFPNYSSELNVNALLLGDSALYLCASSLITSGRNTGELFFGEGSRLTVL.

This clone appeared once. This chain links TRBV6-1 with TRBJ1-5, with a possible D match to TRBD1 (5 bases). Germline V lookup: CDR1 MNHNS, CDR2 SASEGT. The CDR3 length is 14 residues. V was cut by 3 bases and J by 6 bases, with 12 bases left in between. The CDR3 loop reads CASSDQGSGQPQHF. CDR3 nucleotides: TGTGCCAGCAGTGATCAGGGATCCGGTCAGCCCCAGCATTTT.

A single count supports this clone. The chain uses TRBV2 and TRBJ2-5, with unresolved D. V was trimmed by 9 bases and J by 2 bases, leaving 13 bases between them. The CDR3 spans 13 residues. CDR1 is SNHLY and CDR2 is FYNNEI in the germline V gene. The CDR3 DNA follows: TGTGCCAGTGAGCGAGACGCTCAAGAGACCCAGTACTTC. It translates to CASERDAQETQYF.

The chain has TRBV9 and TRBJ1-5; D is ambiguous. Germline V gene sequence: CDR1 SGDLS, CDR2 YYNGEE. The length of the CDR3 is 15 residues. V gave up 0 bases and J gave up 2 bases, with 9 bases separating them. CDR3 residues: CASSVDGGGNQPQHF. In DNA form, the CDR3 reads TGTGCCAGCAGCGTAGACGGCGGGGGCAATCAGCCCCAGCATTTT.

CDR3 loop: CATSGEDRNTEAFF. The DNA for the CDR3 is TGTGCCACCAGCGGCGAAGACAGGAACACTGAAGCTTTCTTT. The chain carries TRBV15 and TRBJ1-1; D is perhaps TRBD1 (5 bases). Deletions cut 5 bases from V and 1 base from J, with 11 bases between. The germline V gene has CDR1 LNHNV and CDR2 YYDKDF (reference sequence). The CDR3 extends over 14 amino acids.

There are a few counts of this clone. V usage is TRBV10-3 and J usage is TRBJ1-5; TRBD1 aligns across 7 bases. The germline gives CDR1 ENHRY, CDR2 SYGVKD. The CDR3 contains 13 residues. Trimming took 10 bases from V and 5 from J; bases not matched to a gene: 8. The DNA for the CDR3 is TGTGCCACCGGGACAGCCCCGGATCAGCCCCAGCATTTT. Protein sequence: CATGTAPDQPQHF.

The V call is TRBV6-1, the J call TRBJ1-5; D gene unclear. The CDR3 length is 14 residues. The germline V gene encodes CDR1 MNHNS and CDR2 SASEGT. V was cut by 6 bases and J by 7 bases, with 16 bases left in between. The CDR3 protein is CASRSGLGLQPQHF. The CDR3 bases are TGTGCCAGCAGGTCCGGACTCGGATTACAGCCCCAGCATTTT.

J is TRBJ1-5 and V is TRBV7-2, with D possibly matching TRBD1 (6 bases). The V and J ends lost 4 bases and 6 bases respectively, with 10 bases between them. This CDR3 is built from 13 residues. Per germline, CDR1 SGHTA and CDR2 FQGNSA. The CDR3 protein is CASSSQGTQPQHF. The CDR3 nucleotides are TGTGCCAGCAGCTCACAGGGAACTCAGCCCCAGCATTTT.

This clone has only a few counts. The CDR3 protein is CASSDTWRNTEAFF. CDR3 DNA sequence: TGTGCCAGCAGTGACACTTGGAGGAACACTGAAGCTTTCTTT. The chain uses TRBV2 and TRBJ1-1; D is undetermined. The ends were cut back, 3 bases at V and 1 base at J, with 9 bases in the middle. The CDR3 is made up of 14 amino acids. The V gene's germline CDR1 is SNHLY and CDR2 FYNNEI.

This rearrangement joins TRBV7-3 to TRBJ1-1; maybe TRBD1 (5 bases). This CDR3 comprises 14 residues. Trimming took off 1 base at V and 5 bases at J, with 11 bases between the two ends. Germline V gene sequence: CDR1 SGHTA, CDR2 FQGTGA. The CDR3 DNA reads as TGTGCCAGCAGCTTAATGGGGGGGGGTACTGAAGCTTTCTTT. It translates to CASSLMGGGTEAFF.